A selection of T cell receptor beta chains follows, all from one sample in a study of T cells after yellow fever vaccination. MiXCR, applied by TCRdb to the 5' RACE reads, yields one record per CDR3 protein. The sample shows around 310,000 distinct CDR3 sequences, approximately 4.3% of them seen only once. Sequences were derived from PBMCs, sampled 15 days after the yellow fever booster vaccination. These receptor sequences come from a man younger than 30 who received the YFV17D yellow fever vaccine. CDR3s include the opening cysteine and the closing phenylalanine or tryptophan. The order of the fields is J gene, clone size, V gene, CDR3 length, CDR3 protein. Not every row has a clone size; where given, it reads once, few, many or a size class.

TRBJ1-2 . TRBV11-2 15 CASSTRTADHYGYTF
TRBJ2-2 many TRBV7-2 14 CASSSRVHTGELFF
TRBJ2-1 . TRBV28 15 CASAFSGGASYEQFF
TRBJ2-1 many TRBV3-1 15 CASSQDTLSYNEQFF
TRBJ2-1 few TRBV6-5 16 CASSDPWSGGANEQFF
TRBJ2-7 many TRBV9 14 CASSVAPVGSEQYF
TRBJ2-5 few TRBV5-1 15 CASSWTSGNQETQYF
TRBJ2-3 many TRBV7-2 14 CASSTRPGGDTQYF
TRBJ2-5 many TRBV5-1 14 CASSSPGGDETQYF
TRBJ2-7 few TRBV7-9 14 CASSHRRLVAEQYF